The 18 T cell receptor beta chains in this list originate from one sample, sequenced in a study of blood T cell repertoires in COVID-19. Produced via immunoSEQ multiplex PCR; TCRdb's table is partial and in-frame only. The sample lists about 400,000 clones; roughly 88% were seen once. The specimen was PBMCs or T cells enriched from blood (not recorded which). Receptors were obtained from a middle-aged woman with acute COVID-19.

V gene TRBV5-4 combines with J gene TRBJ1-2; 9 bases are a match to TRBD1. The germline V gene has CDR1 SGHNT and CDR2 YYREEE (reference sequence). The V and J ends lost 5 bases and 3 bases, in that order; junction bases with no gene match: 5. The CDR3 is made up of 14 amino acids. CDR3 amino acids: CASSTGGFDYGYTF. The DNA for the CDR3 is TGTGCCAGCAGTACAGGGGGCTTTGACTATGGCTACACCTTC.

The chain has TRBV30 and TRBJ2-7; 9 nucleotides match TRBD2. The CDR3 totals 16 residues. Germline-derived CDR1 and CDR2 are GTSNPN and SVGIG (reference sequence). V dropped 0 bases and J dropped 5; count of bases not matched to a gene: 11. The CDR3 region has the DNA TGTGCCTGGAGTGTCTCGTTAAGGACTAGCGATAACGAGCAGTACTTC. Translation: CAWSVSLRTSDNEQYF. The full variable domain, its missing parts supplied by reference TRBV30 and TRBJ2-7, is SQTIHQWPATLVQPVGSPLSLECTVEGTSNPNLYWYRQAAGRGLQLLFYSVGIGQISSEVPQNLSASRPQDRQFILSSKKLLLSDSGFYLCAWSVSLRTSDNEQYFGPGTRLTVT.

A remark on this clone: One end of the junction fails to match germline, which may point to a read error. The chain combines TRBV12-3 or TRBV12-4 with TRBJ2-1, with 10 bases that match TRBD2. This CDR3 spans 13 amino acids. The CDR3 sequence is CASSIASSGGQFF. CDR3 coding DNA: TGTGCCAGCAGTATAGCCTCTAGCGGGGGGCAGTTCTTC.

This chain connects TRBV19 to TRBJ2-3; 8 bases are a match to TRBD2. The junction had 7 bases not matched to a gene; V was cut back by 2 bases and J by 6 bases. There are 15 residues in the CDR3. Germline lookup yields CDR1 LNHDA and CDR2 SQIVND (reference sequence). In nucleotides, the CDR3 is TGTGCCAGTAGTATAAGCGGGGGCTCAGTTGATACGCAGTATTTT. Residues: CASSISGGSVDTQYF.

The CDR3 loop is CASSLVTSFF. DNA of the CDR3: TGTGCCAGCAGCTTAGTAACTTCGTTTTTT. This chain uses TRBV11-2 with TRBJ1-4; D ambiguous. Deletions cut 1 base from V and 16 bases from J, with 7 bases between. The CDR3 is 10 amino acids. The germline gives CDR1 SGHAT, CDR2 FQNNGV.

This chain connects TRBV11-2 to TRBJ2-3, with a weak D call TRBD1 (6 bases). V was pared by 5 bases and J by 0 bases, with 21 bases between. The CDR3 spans 18 residues. From germline, CDR1 is SGHAT and CDR2 FQNNGV. The DNA for the CDR3 is TGTGCCAGCAGCCAAAAACGGGGACAAACCCTCAGCACAGATACGCAGTATTTT. Translating gives CASSQKRGQTLSTDTQYF. The entire variable domain, with the rest obtained from reference TRBV11-2 and TRBJ2-3, is as follows: EAGVAQSPRYKIIEKRQSVAFWCNPISGHATLYWYQQILGQGPKLLIQFQNNGVVDDSQLPKDRFSAERLKGVDSTLKIQPAKLEDSAVYLCASSQKRGQTLSTDTQYFGPGTRLTVL.

V gene TRBV21-1 combines with J gene TRBJ2-2; the D call in the table, TRBD1, was not verified against the DNA. TRBV21-1 is listed as a pseudogene. The CDR3 totals 16 residues. CDR3 bases: TGTGCCAGCAGCAAAGAAGGACAGACAAACACCGGGGAGCTGTTTTTT. Protein sequence: CASSKEGQTNTGELFF.

The chain uses TRBV5-5 and TRBJ2-7; D perhaps matches TRBD2 (5 bases). Germline V gene data show CDR1 as SGHKS and CDR2 as YYEKEE (reference sequence). The CDR3 has 15 residues. Trimming shortened V by 0 bases and J by 2 bases, and 12 bases separated the two germline ends. CDR3 amino acids: CASSLASTTPYEQYF. The CDR3 DNA is TGTGCCAGCAGCTTGGCCTCGACTACCCCCTACGAGCAGTACTTC.

The chain recombines TRBV6-5 with TRBJ2-7; 11 nucleotides align to TRBD2. From germline, CDR1 is MNHEY and CDR2 SVGAGI. The V gene end was trimmed by 8 bases and the J gene end by 6 bases; junction bases not matched to a gene: 9. The CDR3 consists of 14 residues. The CDR3 loop is CASDGTSGWVEQYF. The CDR3, as DNA: TGTGCCAGCGATGGGACTAGCGGTTGGGTCGAGCAGTACTTC.

The chain couples TRBV30 to TRBJ1-4; D perhaps matches TRBD1 (5 bases). V lost 7 bases and J lost 11, with 20 bases in between. The length of the CDR3 is 13 residues. CDR1 and CDR2 from the germline V gene are GTSNPN and SVGIG (reference sequence). The CDR3 DNA reads as TGTGCCTCCTCACCTGGAGGGGTAGGGAAACTGTTTTTT. Translation gives CASSPGGVGKLFF.

The CDR3 loop is CASSFSGGPRTDTQYF. Here the CDR3 DNA reads TGCGCCAGCAGCTTTAGCGGGGGACCCCGCACAGATACGCAGTATTTT. The V call is TRBV5-1, the J call TRBJ2-3, with TRBD2 matching over 9 bases. The V and J ends lost 2 bases and 1 base, in that order; junction bases with no gene match: 5. The length of the CDR3 is 16 residues. Germline loops: CDR1 SGHRS, CDR2 YFSETQ.

This chain joins TRBV27 and TRBJ2-5; TRBD1 agrees at 12 bases. With 4 bases clipped from V and 5 bases from J, the junction kept 2 bases outside the gene matches. Germline-derived CDR1 and CDR2 are MNHEY and SMNVEV (reference sequence). The CDR3 is made up of 14 amino acids. The CDR3 protein is CASSSGQGAETQYF. In DNA, the CDR3 is TGTGCCAGCAGTTCGGGACAGGGGGCTGAGACCCAGTACTTC.

This clone was seen a handful of times. This chain links TRBV9 with TRBJ1-5, with 9 nucleotides matching TRBD1. CDR1 SGDLS and CDR2 YYNGEE come from the germline V gene. CDR3 length: 14 residues. The V gene end was trimmed by 4 bases and the J gene end by 5 bases; junction bases not matched to a gene: 4. CDR3 region: CASSPGQGYQPQHF. CDR3 bases: TGTGCCAGCAGCCCAGGACAGGGGTATCAGCCCCAGCATTTT. The complete variable domain, with remaining parts taken from reference TRBV9 and TRBJ1-5, reads DSGVTQTPKHLITATGQRVTLRCSPRSGDLSVYWYQQSLDQGLQFLIQYYNGEERAKGNILERFSAQQFPDLHSELNLSSLELGDSALYFCASSPGQGYQPQHFGDGTRLSIL.

V and J are TRBV7-2 and TRBJ1-3; 8 bases match TRBD1. Germline V CDR1 and CDR2: SGHTA, FQGNSA. CDR3 length equals 16 residues. Germline trimming cut 4 bases from V and 2 bases from J; bases unmatched to any gene: 7. CDR3 in amino acids: CASSSRTGRTGNTIYF. The CDR3 nucleotides are TGTGCCAGCAGCTCCCGGACAGGGAGGACTGGAAACACCATATATTTT.

The chain links TRBV10-2 to TRBJ1-6; 7 bases fit TRBD1. The CDR3 is made up of 14 amino acids. Germline trimming cut 1 base from V and 8 bases from J; bases unmatched to any gene: 2. Germline V lookup: CDR1 WSHSY, CDR2 SAAADI. The CDR3 spells CASSELGGDSPLHF. The CDR3 coding sequence is TGCGCCAGCAGTGAGTTAGGGGGCGATTCACCCCTCCACTTT.

The chain links TRBV5-1 to TRBJ2-7, with D possibly TRBD1 on 6 matching bases. Trimming shortened V by 4 bases and J by 6 bases, and 14 bases separated the two germline ends. Germline-derived CDR1 and CDR2 are SGHRS and YFSETQ. This CDR3 spans 13 amino acids. The CDR3 coding sequence is TGCGCCAGCAGCCGGGACACCACGGGCGAGCAGTACTTC. Translation gives CASSRDTTGEQYF.

This chain uses TRBV30 with TRBJ1-5; D is undetermined. The germline CDR1 and CDR2 sequences are GTSNPN and SVGIG (reference sequence). The V gene lost 0 bases and the J gene lost 7 bases, with 13 bases spanning the gap. This CDR3 contains 14 residues. The CDR3 is CAWSVRRYEQPQHF. CDR3 nucleotide sequence: TGTGCCTGGAGTGTGAGGAGGTACGAACAGCCCCAGCATTTT.

The rearrangement links TRBV15 to TRBJ2-3; TRBD1 might be the D (5 bases). The ends were cut back, 6 bases at V and 3 bases at J, with 16 bases in the middle. The CDR3 covers 15 residues. The V gene's germline CDR1 is LNHNV and CDR2 YYDKDF (reference sequence). The CDR3 protein is CATSPGGARTDTQYF. The CDR3 DNA reads TGTGCCACCAGTCCCGGTGGGGCCAGGACAGATACGCAGTATTTT.